These 28 T cell receptor beta chains originate from one sample sequenced in a study of T-cell memory formation after mild COVID-19 (dated by TCRdb to the early 2020s). The library was built by means of 5' RACE. The sequencing machine was an Illumina NovaSeq 6000. The public reads were quality trimmed at Q25 with fastp and then assembled into clones with MiXCR by TCRdb, keeping productive beta chains. Every entry covers one CDR3 protein and lists the most common genes and DNA from its rows. The sample table holds some 120,000 distinct CDR3 sequences, of which approximately 17% were seen once. 5.2% of the sample comes from the top ten. Source material: PBMCs or a T cell subset sorted from them (not recorded which). These receptors originate from a man between 18 and 35 years old who had mild COVID-19 (a few samples of this study predate the infection). The sample titles of this study are shuffled in the database, so cell type and time point are left out; the donor was told from shared clones.

This clonotype was seen only a few times. The chain joins TRBV30 to TRBJ2-5, with D uncertain. Germline-derived CDR1 and CDR2 are GTSNPN and SVGIG (reference sequence). V was pared by 4 bases and J by 4 bases, with 10 bases between. CDR3 length equals 12 residues. The DNA of the CDR3 is TGTGCCTGGACTATCCGTGGAGAGACCCAGTACTTC. Translating it yields CAWTIRGETQYF.

The sample holds many counts of this clonotype. The chain is built from TRBV12-3 or TRBV12-4 and TRBJ2-3; 9 bases align to TRBD1. This CDR3 spans 16 amino acids. V shed 6 bases and J 4 bases; nucleotides not matched to a gene: 11. DNA of the CDR3: TGTGCCAGCAGCCTGACACAGGGGGCGACGGCAGATACGCAGTATTTT. This codes for CASSLTQGATADTQYF.

The sample holds a few counts of this clonotype. V usage is TRBV20-1 and J usage is TRBJ2-3; 8 nucleotides align to TRBD1. Germline V gene lookup returns CDR1 DFQATT and CDR2 SNEGSKA (reference sequence). This CDR3 region has 13 residues. V lost 3 bases to trimming and J lost 1 base; unmatched junction nucleotides: 0. CDR3: CSARTGGTDTQYF. CDR3 coding DNA: TGCAGTGCTAGGACAGGGGGCACAGATACGCAGTATTTT.

This clonotype was observed many times. The genes are TRBV4-1 and TRBJ2-5, with D possibly matching TRBD1 (5 bases). Germline V gene sequence: CDR1 MGHRA, CDR2 YSYEKL. CDR3 length: 14 residues. Trimming took 5 bases from V and 1 from J, leaving 11 bases between them. The CDR3 nucleotides are TGCGCCAGCAGCGCGACAGTGATCCAAGAGACCCAGTACTTC. This sequence encodes CASSATVIQETQYF.

This clonotype came up many times. V is TRBV5-1 and J is TRBJ2-7; TRBD1 is a possible D gene (6 bases). This CDR3 contains 14 residues. Germline CDR1 is SGHRS and CDR2 is YFSETQ. Trimming pared 3 bases from V and 6 bases from J, leaving 16 bases between. CDR3 protein: CASSWDTTTGEQYF. The CDR3 nucleotides are TGCGCCAGCAGCTGGGACACAACCACGGGCGAGCAGTACTTC.

V is TRBV12-3 or TRBV12-4 and J is TRBJ1-2; TRBD1 matches at 7 bases. The length of the CDR3 is 16 residues. V shed 5 bases and J 0 bases; nucleotides not matched to a gene: 9. Written as DNA, the CDR3 is TGTGCCAGCAGTCGCCGACAGGGACCCTCTAACTATGGCTACACCTTC. Protein product: CASSRRQGPSNYGYTF.

This chain joins TRBV5-1 and TRBJ1-2; no reliable D call. Trimming pared 2 bases from V and 3 bases from J, leaving 14 bases between. The germline gives CDR1 SGHRS, CDR2 YFSETQ. This CDR3 region has 15 residues. The DNA of the CDR3 is TGCGCCAGCAGCTTAACCCCGCAGCTAGACTATGGCTACACCTTC. Amino acids: CASSLTPQLDYGYTF.

This clonotype was detected only a few times. The rearrangement joins TRBV10-1 to TRBJ2-3; D perhaps matches TRBD1 (6 bases). Trimming left V 2 bases short and J 4 bases short, with 16 bases between. This CDR3 is built from 16 residues. The germline V gene has CDR1 WNHNN and CDR2 SYGVQD (reference sequence). The CDR3 DNA sequence: TGCGCCAGCAGTGAGCACCAGGGGAGAGGTGCAGATACGCAGTATTTT. Translated, it gives CASSEHQGRGADTQYF.

This clonotype came up a few times. The rearrangement uses TRBV30 and TRBJ2-1; D is unresolved. The V end lost 4 bases, the J end lost 10 bases, and 14 bases lay between the germline ends. CDR3 length equals 12 residues. Germline CDR1 reads GTSNPN; CDR2 reads SVGIG (reference sequence). CDR3 bases: TGTGCCTGGAACCCTGCTCGACGGGAGCAGTTCTTC. It translates to CAWNPARREQFF. Together with reference TRBV30 and TRBJ2-1, the CDR3 gives the full variable domain: SQTIHQWPATLVQPVGSPLSLECTVEGTSNPNLYWYRQAAGRGLQLLFYSVGIGQISSEVPQNLSASRPQDRQFILSSKKLLLSDSGFYLCAWNPARREQFFGPGTRLTVL.

The V call is TRBV7-3, the J call TRBJ2-3; D may correspond to TRBD1 or TRBD2 (6 bases each). CDR1 is SGHTA and CDR2 is FQGTGA in the germline V gene. Deletions cut 5 bases from V and 5 bases from J, with 17 bases between. CDR3 length: 15 residues. In nucleotides, the CDR3 is TGTGCCAGCAGCAGGAAGGGGGGAGACGGAGATACGCAGTATTTT. Translating it yields CASSRKGGDGDTQYF.

The V gene is TRBV20-1, the J gene TRBJ2-2, with D uncertain. Germline V gene lookup returns CDR1 DFQATT and CDR2 SNEGSKA (reference sequence). The CDR3 extends over 13 amino acids. V lost 2 bases to trimming and J lost 6 bases, with 10 bases between them. The CDR3, as DNA: TGCAGTGCTAGATTTACCTTCGCCGGGGAGCTGTTTTTT. As protein: CSARFTFAGELFF.

V gene TRBV5-1 combines with J gene TRBJ2-3, with D unclear. CDR1 is SGHRS and CDR2 is YFSETQ in the germline V gene. With 7 bases removed from V and 3 bases from J, the gap between germline ends came to 9 bases. This CDR3 is built from 12 residues. The CDR3 loop reads CASEGQTDTQYF. The CDR3 DNA follows: TGCGCCAGCGAAGGCCAGACAGATACGCAGTATTTT.

The chain has TRBV12-3 or TRBV12-4 and TRBJ2-7; the D gene is possibly TRBD1 (6 bases). The germline V and J ends were trimmed by 5 bases and 7 bases, with 15 bases remaining between them. The length of the CDR3 is 13 residues. CDR3 nucleotides: TGTGCCAGCAGTGCTCAGGGGTCCGGGGAGCAGTACTTC. Encoded protein: CASSAQGSGEQYF.

This rearrangement joins TRBV4-2 to TRBJ2-1, with D perhaps matching TRBD2 (6 bases). Germline lookup yields CDR1 LGHNA and CDR2 YNFKEQ. This CDR3 comprises 18 residues. V was trimmed by 2 bases and J by 1 base, leaving 18 bases between them. CDR3 loop: CASSQPIRAGISYNEQFF. In DNA, the CDR3 is TGTGCCAGCAGCCAACCGATAAGGGCGGGGATATCCTACAATGAGCAGTTCTTC.

The rearrangement joins TRBV7-3 to TRBJ2-3; TRBD2 is a possible D gene (6 bases). This CDR3 is 13 amino acids long. The germline V gene has CDR1 SGHTA and CDR2 FQGTGA. Trimming took 5 bases from V and 3 from J, leaving 9 bases between them. CDR3 sequence (DNA): TGTGCCAGCAGCGCCGGAGGGACAGATACGCAGTATTTT. The encoded protein is CASSAGGTDTQYF. The whole variable domain, filled in from reference TRBV7-3 and TRBJ2-3, reads GAGVSQTPSNKVTEKGKYVELRCDPISGHTALYWYRQSLGQGPEFLIYFQGTGAADDSGLPNDRFFAVRPEGSVSTLKIQRTERGDSAVYLCASSAGGTDTQYFGPGTRLTVL.

There are a few counts of this clonotype. This sequence joins TRBV12-3 or TRBV12-4 and TRBJ1-3; TRBD1 is a possible D gene (5 bases). V dropped 7 bases and J dropped 0 bases, with 10 bases sitting between them. This CDR3 contains 14 residues. The CDR3 loop is CASNRRGSGNTIYF. The DNA of the CDR3 is TGTGCCAGCAACCGAAGGGGCTCTGGAAACACCATATATTTT.

The rearrangement links TRBV6-5 to TRBJ1-4; tentatively, D is TRBD1 (5 bases). The CDR3 runs 14 residues. V was trimmed by 0 bases and J by 14 bases, leaving 16 bases between them. In germline, CDR1 is MNHEY, CDR2 SVGAGI. In DNA, the CDR3 is TGTGCCAGCAGTTACTCGAGGGGATCTTTCGGGCTGTTTTTT. It yields the protein CASSYSRGSFGLFF.

The J gene is TRBJ2-1, the V gene TRBV20-1; D is ambiguous. Germline assignment: CDR1 DFQATT and CDR2 SNEGSKA (reference sequence). Trimming removed 1 base at V and 0 bases at J, with 4 bases between. The CDR3 has 13 amino acids. The CDR3 sequence is CSARGGSYNEQFF. In DNA, the CDR3 is TGCAGTGCTAGAGGAGGCTCCTACAATGAGCAGTTCTTC.

This clonotype was counted a few times. This rearrangement joins TRBV12-3 or TRBV12-4 to TRBJ2-7; D not resolved. Trimming cost V 1 base and J 10 bases, with 14 bases left between them. The CDR3 spans 13 residues. This CDR3 is CASSLDYSQAQYV. In nucleotides, the CDR3 is TGTGCCAGCAGTTTAGACTACTCCCAGGCCCAGTACGTC.

The genes are TRBV4-3 and TRBJ2-2; 12 nucleotides align to TRBD2. Per the germline V gene, CDR1 is LGHNA and CDR2 is YSLEER. V was clipped by 0 bases and J by 7 bases; unmatched bases: 12. This CDR3 contains 19 residues. The CDR3 is CASSQDIFTSGGFIGELFF. The CDR3 bases are TGCGCCAGCAGCCAAGACATCTTCACTAGCGGGGGGTTTATCGGGGAGCTGTTTTTT.

V is TRBV15 and J is TRBJ1-4; D gene unclear. Germline V gives CDR1 LNHNV, CDR2 YYDKDF (reference sequence). The CDR3 contains 13 residues. The V end was cut by 6 bases, the J end by 8 bases, with 13 bases between. The CDR3 DNA sequence: TGTGCCACCAGTCCGAGGACGGGAGAAAAACTGTTTTTT. Translation: CATSPRTGEKLFF.

This clonotype was seen a handful of times. This sequence joins TRBV20-1 and TRBJ1-5; a possible D gene is TRBD1 (5 bases). CDR3 length: 16 amino acids. The V and J ends lost 1 base and 5 bases respectively, with 18 bases between them. Germline CDR1 is DFQATT and CDR2 is SNEGSKA (reference sequence). The CDR3 region has the DNA TGCAGTGCTAGAGTTCCACGGGGCCTTGAGGATCAGCCCCAGCATTTT. Its protein product is CSARVPRGLEDQPQHF.

In its sample, this clonotype was seen many times. The chain combines TRBV11-2 with TRBJ2-1, with D perhaps given as TRBD1 or TRBD2 (5 bases each). The CDR3 extends over 16 amino acids. Germline values: CDR1 SGHAT, CDR2 FQNNGV. Deletions cut 5 bases from V and 4 bases from J, with 18 bases between. This CDR3 reads CASSQGRDPSYNEQFF. In nucleotides, the CDR3 is TGTGCCAGCAGCCAAGGTCGGGACCCATCGTACAATGAGCAGTTCTTC.

A few counts support this clonotype. The chain combines TRBV7-2 with TRBJ2-5, with 9 bases aligning to TRBD2. In germline, CDR1 is SGHTA, CDR2 FQGNSA. The CDR3 covers 16 residues. Unmatched junction bases numbered 13, after V lost 5 bases and J lost 6 bases. The CDR3 is CASSRDSGGGLKTQYF. The CDR3 DNA sequence: TGTGCCAGCAGCCGGGATAGCGGGGGAGGTCTAAAGACCCAGTACTTC.

The chain links TRBV11-2 to TRBJ2-1; 7 bases are shared with TRBD2. Losses at the gene ends were 1 base for V and 6 bases for J; bases not matched to a gene: 3. Germline lookup yields CDR1 SGHAT and CDR2 FQNNGV. The CDR3 runs to 14 residues. CDR3 amino acids: CASSLGRLANEQFF. Here the CDR3 DNA reads TGTGCCAGCAGCTTAGGGAGACTAGCCAATGAGCAGTTCTTC.

This clonotype was counted a few times. This chain uses TRBV3-1 with TRBJ2-1; D possibly corresponds to TRBD2 (5 bases). With 5 bases removed from V and 6 bases from J, the gap between germline ends came to 17 bases. This CDR3 has 15 amino acids. The germline V gene encodes CDR1 LGHDT and CDR2 YNNKEL (reference sequence). The chain's CDR3 is CASSNPNGVPNEQFF. The CDR3 nucleotides read TGTGCCAGCAGCAACCCAAACGGGGTCCCCAATGAGCAGTTCTTC.

This chain joins TRBV12-3 or TRBV12-4 and TRBJ2-2; possibly TRBD2 for D (5 bases). The CDR3 has 16 residues. V shed 3 bases and J shed 0 bases, with 11 bases lying between them. The CDR3 DNA follows: TGTGCCAGCAGTTTGTCTAGCCCCCCGAACACCGGGGAGCTGTTTTTT. This sequence encodes CASSLSSPPNTGELFF.

This clonotype has only a few counts. The chain employs TRBV2 and TRBJ2-1; D not certain. This CDR3 comprises 13 residues. Germline values: CDR1 SNHLY, CDR2 FYNNEI. V dropped 2 bases and J dropped 8 bases, with 10 bases sitting between them. The DNA for the CDR3 is TGTGCCAGCAGTGAAAATGGAAGCGATGAGCAGTTCTTC. Its translation is CASSENGSDEQFF.